This T cell receptor beta chain was captured in a study of chemoradiotherapy in HPV16-positive cancers (dated 2022 in TCRdb). A note on the overall study: Functional T-cell assays on cells from two HPV16-positive patients defined candidate HPV-specific T-cell clones and common TCR motifs. Whether T-cell immunity against the HPV oncoproteins E6 and E7 changes during chemoradiotherapy and whether survival is affected by this immunity were examined in the study. TCR repertoires from some 90 patients with HPV-related cancers were then used to track the candidate HPV-specific TCRs and motifs.

What the work shows at the level of the full study, not this receptor alone: Expansion of candidate HPV-specific clones and E7-related TCR motifs was observed in the tumor microenvironment during treatment, whereas no such expansion was observed for non-HPV-specific T cells. In HPV16-positive patients, expansion of HPV-responsive T cells during chemoradiotherapy was associated with improved recurrence-free survival. The survival association was reported for HPV16-positive patients, and the functional definition of HPV-specific T cells was derived from only two HPV16-positive patients.

The library relied on the immunoSEQ multiplex PCR assay. TCRdb carries this immuneACCESS record with in-frame sequences only. Its versions omit some clonotypes, under half of them owing to an unresolved V gene in the studies checked, with the rest unexplained. A total of approximately 52,000 clones appear in this sample, 90% of them only once. Around 3.5% of the sample belongs to the ten largest clones. Of note for this clone: The antigen this receptor binds is unknown. Per-nucleotide qualities are absent, and no much larger clonotype sits a single base away.

The CDR3 measures 18 amino acids from cysteine to phenylalanine. Of the read, only the CDR3 DNA is kept; its 54 bases are in frame from base 1. Via the germline V gene (reference sequence), CDR1 is LNHNV and CDR2 YYDKDF. V is cut back by 5 bases and J by 6 bases, with 18 bases in the junction unmatched. Repertoires were sampled repeatedly over the course of chemoradiotherapy so that clonal expansion in the tumor microenvironment could be followed. Sequencing used blood, obtained from a patient who underwent chemoradiotherapy. The sequence came from a human donor with HPV-associated anogenital cancer. This receptor chain uses TRBV15 and TRBJ2-7, with 11 middle bases fitting TRBD2. The CDR3 has the sequence CATSSRKTSGTFVPEQYF. The DNA is as follows: TGTGCCACCAGCTCAAGAAAGACTAGCGGGACCTTCGTACCCGAGCAGTACTTC.